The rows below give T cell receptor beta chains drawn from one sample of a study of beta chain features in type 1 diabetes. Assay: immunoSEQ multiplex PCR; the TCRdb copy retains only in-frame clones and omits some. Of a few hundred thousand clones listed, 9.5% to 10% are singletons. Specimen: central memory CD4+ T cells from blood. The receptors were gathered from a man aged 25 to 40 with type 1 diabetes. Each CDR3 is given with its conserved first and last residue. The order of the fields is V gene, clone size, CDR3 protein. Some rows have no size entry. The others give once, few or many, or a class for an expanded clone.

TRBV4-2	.	CASSFPDGLAGYTF
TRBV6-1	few	CATITGQDTEAFF
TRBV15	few	CATSSRQGPSSSYNEQFF
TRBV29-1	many	CSVASEETQYF
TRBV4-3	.	CASSQDGKGANQPQHF
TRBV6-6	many	CASGAREGGPYEQYF
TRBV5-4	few	CASSLQYSQAFF
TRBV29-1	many	CSVVQTRWETQYF
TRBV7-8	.	CASSLDFRGEAFF
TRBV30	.	CACTLAGGNEQFF
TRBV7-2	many	CASSLGSGGPDTQYF
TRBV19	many	CASSIAGGGLGTEAFF
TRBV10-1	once	CASSRDYEQYF
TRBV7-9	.	CASSPPAFPNEQFF
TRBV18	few	CASVRQGFYGYTF
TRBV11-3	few	CASSLGQGAYEQYF
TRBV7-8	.	CASSPQGVLSINEQFF
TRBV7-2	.	CASSFQSTSTDTQYF
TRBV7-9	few	CASSPGQGRAYEQYF
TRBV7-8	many	CASSLVGGSGSGHWYEQYF
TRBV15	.	CATSRSGTSWYEQYF
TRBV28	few	CASSSTGYHRETQYF
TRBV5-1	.	CASSLATGTIEGYTF
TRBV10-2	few	CASSEPWRYEQYF
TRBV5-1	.	CASSPAGQRNTGELFF
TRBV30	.	CAWNQHTGELFF
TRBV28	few	CASSHHEQYF
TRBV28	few	CASETVDNEQFF
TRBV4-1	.	CASSQEGDRGRPGEKLFF
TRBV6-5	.	CASSYPGREAFF
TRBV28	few	CASSSSTTDTQYF
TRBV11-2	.	CASSRTRDAPRYSGNTIYF
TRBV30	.	CAWSVAGAPYEQYF
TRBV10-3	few	CAISGFEATYNEQFF
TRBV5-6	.	CASSLSPTGTITEAFF
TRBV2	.	CASSVGLASEQFF
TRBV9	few	CASSEGQGASYEQYF
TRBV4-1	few	CASSQLRTGTGGSETQYF
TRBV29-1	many	CSVRRQGNTEAFF
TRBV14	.	CASSDTDRGNEKLFF
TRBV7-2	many	CASSTGLAPNEQFF
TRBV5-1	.	CASSGTSGVAAGEQFF
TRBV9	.	CASSVGGGLAGVETQYF
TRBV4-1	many	CASSRGTSGRDEQFF
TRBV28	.	CASRPQGAGTGELFF
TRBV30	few	CAWSGSANQPQHF
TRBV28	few	CASRPAGHGVGLGEAFF
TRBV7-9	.	CATPRGGATDTQYF